This TCR beta chain comes out of a study of CD8 T cells in Susac syndrome. Reverse transcription of roughly 0.5 to 1 ug RNA was performed with random hexamers. Amplification of TCR beta CDR3 across 54 Vbeta and 13 Jbeta was performed with immunoSEQ multiplex PCR. TCRdb reprocessed the immunoSEQ multiplex PCR reads via MiXCR and lists one record per CDR3 protein. The table has some 170,000 distinct CDR3 sequences, over 85% seen once. Sequencing of TCR beta drew on CD8+ and CD4+ T cells from blood. TEMRA cells were FACS-enriched and CD8+ and CD4+ T cells negatively isolated. J gave up 5 bases and V 3 bases, and 11 bases lay outside the gene matches. The CDR3 is made up of 17 amino acids. Germline assignment: CDR1 LGHDT and CDR2 YNNKEL (reference sequence).

The genes are TRBV3-1 and TRBJ2-5; 11 positions match TRBD2. The receptor was derived from a human donor in good health. The sequencing sample was made of CD4+ T cells from PBMCs. CDR3 coding DNA: TGTGCCAGCAGCCAGGCAGGCGCTAGCGGGGGGTATGAGACCCAGTACTTC. Amino acid sequence: CASSQAGASGGYETQYF.